A selection of T cell receptor beta chains follows, all from one sample in a study of radiotherapy plus CTLA-4 blockade in lung cancer. Sequencing was performed with immunoSEQ multiplex PCR; in TCRdb, only in-frame clones are kept and a portion is missing. The sample consists of approximately 28,000 clones, 77% of them appearing once. This sample comprised peripheral blood, obtained from a patient treated with radiotherapy plus ipilimumab. The source of these receptors is a human donor with non-small cell lung cancer that progressed on radiotherapy plus ipilimumab. Both conserved end residues are part of each CDR3. The order of the fields is V gene, J gene, clone size, D gene, CDR3 DNA, CDR3 protein. D genes are given only for firm matches. Clone size is not always given. Where it is, it says once, few, many or a class for expanded clones.

v_call: TRBV5-6; j_call: TRBJ1-2; clone_size: .; d_call: TRBD1; cdr3_nt: TGTGCCAGCAGCTGGGACAGAACCTACACCTTC; cdr3_aa: CASSWDRTYTF
v_call: TRBV6-6; j_call: TRBJ2-7; clone_size: few; d_call: TRBD2; cdr3_nt: TGTGCCAGCAGTTACACTGGCGGGAGGGCCGAGTACGAGCAGTACTTC; cdr3_aa: CASSYTGGRAEYEQYF
v_call: TRBV2; j_call: TRBJ1-2; clone_size: .; d_call: .; cdr3_nt: TGTGCCAGCAGTGAGACCCCCAGGGATGGCTACACCTTC; cdr3_aa: CASSETPRDGYTF
v_call: TRBV5-6; j_call: TRBJ2-1; clone_size: .; d_call: .; cdr3_nt: TGTGCCAGCAGCTTGGGTAACCATAAGGGCAATGAGCAGTTCTTC; cdr3_aa: CASSLGNHKGNEQFF
v_call: TRBV27; j_call: TRBJ2-1; clone_size: .; d_call: TRBD2; cdr3_nt: TGTGCCAGCAGTTTTGGTAGCGGGGGGCCGCACAATGAGCAGTTCTTC; cdr3_aa: CASSFGSGGPHNEQFF
v_call: TRBV9; j_call: TRBJ1-2; clone_size: .; d_call: .; cdr3_nt: TGTGCCAGCAGCCCCCCCGGTGGGGGCTACACCTTC; cdr3_aa: CASSPPGGGYTF
v_call: TRBV28; j_call: TRBJ2-2; clone_size: .; d_call: TRBD1; cdr3_nt: TGTGCCAGCAGTTCCAACGACAGGGCGGTCGGGGAGCTGTTTTTT; cdr3_aa: CASSSNDRAVGELFF
v_call: TRBV10-3; j_call: TRBJ2-3; clone_size: .; d_call: .; cdr3_nt: TGTGCCATCAGACGACAGGACCTCACAGATACGCAGTATTTT; cdr3_aa: CAIRRQDLTDTQYF
v_call: TRBV7-6; j_call: TRBJ2-3; clone_size: .; d_call: .; cdr3_nt: TGTGCCAGCAGCTTGGGGTCGGGAGGGGGCGATACGCAGTATTTT; cdr3_aa: CASSLGSGGGDTQYF
v_call: TRBV7-9; j_call: TRBJ2-7; clone_size: .; d_call: TRBD2; cdr3_nt: TGTGCCAGCAGCTTAGCCGGGAGGTCCTACGAGCAGTACTTC; cdr3_aa: CASSLAGRSYEQYF
v_call: TRBV4-1; j_call: TRBJ2-2; clone_size: once; d_call: TRBD1; cdr3_nt: TGCGCCAGCAGCCCAAGACAGGGGTCTTTGGCCGGGGAGCTGTTTTTT; cdr3_aa: CASSPRQGSLAGELFF
v_call: TRBV7-9; j_call: TRBJ2-7; clone_size: .; d_call: .; cdr3_nt: TGTGCCAGCAGCCTACAGGGCTACGAGCAGTACTTC; cdr3_aa: CASSLQGYEQYF
v_call: TRBV5-1; j_call: TRBJ2-6; clone_size: .; d_call: TRBD1; cdr3_nt: TGCGCCAGCAGCGGGACAGTCTCTGGGGCCAACGTCCTGACTTTC; cdr3_aa: CASSGTVSGANVLTF
v_call: TRBV27; j_call: TRBJ1-2; clone_size: .; d_call: TRBD1; cdr3_nt: TGTGCCAGCAGCCCCGCGGCAGGGGGAGCCTATGGCTACACCTTC; cdr3_aa: CASSPAAGGAYGYTF
v_call: TRBV7-2; j_call: TRBJ2-3; clone_size: .; d_call: .; cdr3_nt: TGTGCCAGCAGTTTGGACTACAGCACAGATACGCAGTATTTT; cdr3_aa: CASSLDYSTDTQYF
v_call: TRBV4-3; j_call: TRBJ1-2; clone_size: few; d_call: .; cdr3_nt: TGCGCCAGCAGCCAAGATCCCACAGAGAACTATGGCTACACCTTC; cdr3_aa: CASSQDPTENYGYTF
v_call: TRBV6-6; j_call: TRBJ2-1; clone_size: .; d_call: TRBD2; cdr3_nt: TGTGCCAGCAGTTACTCACTAGCGGGAGGCCTTGAGCAGTTCTTC; cdr3_aa: CASSYSLAGGLEQFF
v_call: TRBV5-5; j_call: TRBJ1-6; clone_size: .; d_call: .; cdr3_nt: TGTGCCAGCAGCTTGGTGGGGGAAAATTCACCCCTCCACTTT; cdr3_aa: CASSLVGENSPLHF
v_call: TRBV6-5; j_call: TRBJ1-1; clone_size: few; d_call: TRBD1; cdr3_nt: TGTGCCAGCAGACAGGGGTGGAACACTGAAGCTTTCTTT; cdr3_aa: CASRQGWNTEAFF
v_call: TRBV9; j_call: TRBJ2-1; clone_size: .; d_call: TRBD2; cdr3_nt: TGTGCCAGCAGCCCCTCCGCGGGAGGCTACAATGAGCAGTTCTTC; cdr3_aa: CASSPSAGGYNEQFF
v_call: TRBV28; j_call: TRBJ2-1; clone_size: .; d_call: TRBD2; cdr3_nt: TGTGCCAGCAGTTCCCTAGCGGGAGAAACGAGGGACAACAATGAGCAGTTCTTC; cdr3_aa: CASSSLAGETRDNNEQFF
v_call: TRBV7-2; j_call: TRBJ1-1; clone_size: .; d_call: .; cdr3_nt: TGTGCCAGCAGCACAAGGAACACTGAAGCTTTCTTT; cdr3_aa: CASSTRNTEAFF
v_call: TRBV7-9; j_call: TRBJ1-5; clone_size: .; d_call: .; cdr3_nt: TGTGCCAGCGCGTCCTCAGGGATCAATCAGCCCCAGCATTTT; cdr3_aa: CASASSGINQPQHF
v_call: TRBV9; j_call: TRBJ1-2; clone_size: .; d_call: .; cdr3_nt: TGTGCCAGCAGCGTCGGGAGAGGCTACACCTTC; cdr3_aa: CASSVGRGYTF
v_call: TRBV7-6; j_call: TRBJ2-1; clone_size: few; d_call: TRBD2; cdr3_nt: TGTGCCAGCAGCATGCTAGCGGGGGGATACAATGAGCAGTTCTTC; cdr3_aa: CASSMLAGGYNEQFF
v_call: TRBV28; j_call: TRBJ2-7; clone_size: .; d_call: .; cdr3_nt: TGTGCCAGCAACCCAGCGGGCGCCACCTACGAGCAGTACTTC; cdr3_aa: CASNPAGATYEQYF
v_call: TRBV19; j_call: TRBJ2-4; clone_size: .; d_call: TRBD1; cdr3_nt: TGTGCCAGTAGTGAGACAGGGGCGGACATTCAGTACTTC; cdr3_aa: CASSETGADIQYF
v_call: TRBV5-1; j_call: TRBJ2-7; clone_size: .; d_call: TRBD1; cdr3_nt: TGCGCCAGCAGCATATCCTTTGGACAGGCCTACGAGCAGTACTTC; cdr3_aa: CASSISFGQAYEQYF
v_call: TRBV20-1; j_call: TRBJ2-5; clone_size: .; d_call: .; cdr3_nt: TGCAGTGCTAGGAGTGGGGGGACCCAGTACTTC; cdr3_aa: CSARSGGTQYF
v_call: TRBV5-1; j_call: TRBJ1-5; clone_size: .; d_call: TRBD1; cdr3_nt: TGCGCCAGCAGCCAGACAGGGTCCTTAAGTCAGCCCCAGCATTTT; cdr3_aa: CASSQTGSLSQPQHF
v_call: TRBV4-3; j_call: TRBJ1-3; clone_size: once; d_call: .; cdr3_nt: TGCGCCAGCAGCCAAGGTCCTGGACTGACGATCAGCTCTGGAAACACCATATATTTT; cdr3_aa: CASSQGPGLTISSGNTIYF
v_call: TRBV27; j_call: TRBJ1-5; clone_size: .; d_call: .; cdr3_nt: TGTGCCAGCAGTTTATGGGGTCGGAGCAATCAGCCCCAGCATTTT; cdr3_aa: CASSLWGRSNQPQHF
v_call: TRBV4-2; j_call: TRBJ1-3; clone_size: few; d_call: .; cdr3_nt: TGTGCCAGCAGCCAAGATGAAGGGCCGAATCGCTCTGGAAACACCATATATTTT; cdr3_aa: CASSQDEGPNRSGNTIYF
v_call: TRBV5-4; j_call: TRBJ2-7; clone_size: .; d_call: .; cdr3_nt: TGTGCCAGCAGACACTCTGACGGCGACTACGAGCAGTACTTC; cdr3_aa: CASRHSDGDYEQYF
v_call: TRBV19; j_call: TRBJ2-3; clone_size: .; d_call: TRBD2; cdr3_nt: TGTGCCAGTAGTACCCTAGCGGGAGTCACAGATACGCAGTATTTT; cdr3_aa: CASSTLAGVTDTQYF
v_call: TRBV5-5; j_call: TRBJ1-6; clone_size: .; d_call: .; cdr3_nt: TGTGCCAGCAGCTTCGGGGCGGTGTATAATTCACCCCTCCACTTT; cdr3_aa: CASSFGAVYNSPLHF
v_call: TRBV11-3; j_call: TRBJ2-1; clone_size: few; d_call: TRBD2; cdr3_nt: TGTGCCAGCAGCTTACTAGCGGGAGGGCCTCAGGAGCAGTTCTTC; cdr3_aa: CASSLLAGGPQEQFF
v_call: TRBV18; j_call: TRBJ2-2; clone_size: .; d_call: TRBD2; cdr3_nt: TGTGCCAGCTCCGAACTAGCGGGAGGCACCGGGGAGCTGTTTTTT; cdr3_aa: CASSELAGGTGELFF
v_call: TRBV29-1; j_call: TRBJ2-5; clone_size: few; d_call: .; cdr3_nt: TGCAGCGTTGAGTCCTACCAAGAGACCCAGTACTTC; cdr3_aa: CSVESYQETQYF
v_call: TRBV2; j_call: TRBJ2-6; clone_size: .; d_call: TRBD2; cdr3_nt: TGTGCCAGTAGACGAGCGGGAGTGGTGGGTGGGGCCAACGTCCTGACTTTC; cdr3_aa: CASRRAGVVGGANVLTF
v_call: TRBV7-9; j_call: TRBJ2-2; clone_size: few; d_call: TRBD1; cdr3_nt: TGTGCCAGCAGCGTCGGGACAGTTAACACCGGGGAGCTGTTTTTT; cdr3_aa: CASSVGTVNTGELFF
v_call: TRBV28; j_call: TRBJ1-2; clone_size: .; d_call: .; cdr3_nt: TGTGCCAGCAGTCGCTTGGGGGCGCTTCGGAAGGGCTACACCTTC; cdr3_aa: CASSRLGALRKGYTF
v_call: TRBV6-1; j_call: TRBJ1-1; clone_size: .; d_call: .; cdr3_nt: TGTGCCAGCAGTCAGCGAGACAGGTCCGACCATGAAGCTTTCTTT; cdr3_aa: CASSQRDRSDHEAFF
v_call: TRBV28; j_call: TRBJ1-6; clone_size: few; d_call: .; cdr3_nt: TGTGCCAGCAGTACAGGAGGGCGTCCAGATAATTCACCCCTCCACTTT; cdr3_aa: CASSTGGRPDNSPLHF
v_call: TRBV27; j_call: TRBJ2-7; clone_size: .; d_call: TRBD2; cdr3_nt: TGTGCCAGCAGCGAGTCGGTAGGACAGCGGGAGGGCCCCAGCTACGAGCAGTACTTC; cdr3_aa: CASSESVGQREGPSYEQYF
v_call: TRBV5-1; j_call: TRBJ1-1; clone_size: .; d_call: .; cdr3_nt: TGCGCCAGCAGCTTGGACAGATTGAACACTGAAGCTTTCTTT; cdr3_aa: CASSLDRLNTEAFF
v_call: TRBV5-5; j_call: TRBJ2-3; clone_size: .; d_call: .; cdr3_nt: TGTGCCAGCAGCCCCCGGGGCAGGGGACCAGATACGCAGTATTTT; cdr3_aa: CASSPRGRGPDTQYF
v_call: TRBV9; j_call: TRBJ2-2; clone_size: .; d_call: .; cdr3_nt: TGTGCCAGCAGCGTAGCTGACCGCAGCGGGGAGCTGTTTTTT; cdr3_aa: CASSVADRSGELFF
v_call: TRBV4-2; j_call: TRBJ2-1; clone_size: .; d_call: TRBD1; cdr3_nt: TGTGCCAGCAGCCAAACCCAGGGGGCCTTCAATGAGCAGTTCTTC; cdr3_aa: CASSQTQGAFNEQFF
v_call: TRBV5-4; j_call: TRBJ2-7; clone_size: .; d_call: TRBD2; cdr3_nt: TGTGCCAGCAGCTTGGTTGCGGGAGCCTCCTACGAGCAGTACTTC; cdr3_aa: CASSLVAGASYEQYF
v_call: TRBV7-2; j_call: TRBJ1-2; clone_size: .; d_call: .; cdr3_nt: TGTGCCAGCAGCTTCACGTGGTGGGGCTACACCTTC; cdr3_aa: CASSFTWWGYTF
v_call: TRBV7-9; j_call: TRBJ2-7; clone_size: .; d_call: .; cdr3_nt: TGTGCCAGCACGGGGGGCGCCCTTACCTACGAGCAGTACTTC; cdr3_aa: CASTGGALTYEQYF
v_call: TRBV6-5; j_call: TRBJ1-5; clone_size: .; d_call: TRBD1; cdr3_nt: TGTGCCAGCAGTGGGACAGGGGTGAGCAATCAGCCCCAGCATTTT; cdr3_aa: CASSGTGVSNQPQHF
v_call: TRBV25-1; j_call: TRBJ1-2; clone_size: .; d_call: .; cdr3_nt: TGTGCCAGCAGGGACGGATTTTTTAACTATGGCTACACCTTC; cdr3_aa: CASRDGFFNYGYTF
v_call: TRBV9; j_call: TRBJ2-7; clone_size: .; d_call: .; cdr3_nt: TGTGCCAGCTCCTCGGGAGACAGGAGCTCCTACGAGCAGTACTTC; cdr3_aa: CASSSGDRSSYEQYF
v_call: TRBV7-9; j_call: TRBJ2-7; clone_size: .; d_call: TRBD2; cdr3_nt: TGTGCCAGCAGCCGACCGACTAGCGGGTCCTACGAGCAGTACTTC; cdr3_aa: CASSRPTSGSYEQYF
v_call: TRBV28; j_call: TRBJ1-2; clone_size: .; d_call: .; cdr3_nt: TGTGCCAGCAGTTTAATGAATGGCTACACCTTC; cdr3_aa: CASSLMNGYTF
v_call: TRBV5-4; j_call: TRBJ1-1; clone_size: .; d_call: TRBD1; cdr3_nt: TGTGCCAGCAGCATGGGACAGTACTTGAACACTGAAGCTTTCTTT; cdr3_aa: CASSMGQYLNTEAFF
v_call: TRBV6-5; j_call: TRBJ2-2; clone_size: .; d_call: .; cdr3_nt: TGTGCCAGCACCTACTCAGGGACGGACAACACCGGGGAGCTGTTTTTT; cdr3_aa: CASTYSGTDNTGELFF